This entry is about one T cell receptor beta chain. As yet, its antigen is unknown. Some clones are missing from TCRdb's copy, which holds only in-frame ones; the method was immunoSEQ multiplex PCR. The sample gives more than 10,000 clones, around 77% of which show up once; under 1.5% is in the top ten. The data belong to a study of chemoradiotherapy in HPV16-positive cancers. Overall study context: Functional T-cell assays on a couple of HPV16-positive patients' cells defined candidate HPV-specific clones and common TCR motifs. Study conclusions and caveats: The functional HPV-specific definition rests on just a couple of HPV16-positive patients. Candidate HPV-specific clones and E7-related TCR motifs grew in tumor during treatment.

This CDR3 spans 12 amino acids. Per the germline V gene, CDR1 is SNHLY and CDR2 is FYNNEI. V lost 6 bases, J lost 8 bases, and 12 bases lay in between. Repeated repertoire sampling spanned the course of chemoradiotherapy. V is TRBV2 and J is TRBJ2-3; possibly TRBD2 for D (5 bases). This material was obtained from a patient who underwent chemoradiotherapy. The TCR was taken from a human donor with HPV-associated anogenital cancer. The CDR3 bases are TGTGCCAGCAGCACCTTACTAGGTACGCAGTATTTT. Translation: CASSTLLGTQYF.